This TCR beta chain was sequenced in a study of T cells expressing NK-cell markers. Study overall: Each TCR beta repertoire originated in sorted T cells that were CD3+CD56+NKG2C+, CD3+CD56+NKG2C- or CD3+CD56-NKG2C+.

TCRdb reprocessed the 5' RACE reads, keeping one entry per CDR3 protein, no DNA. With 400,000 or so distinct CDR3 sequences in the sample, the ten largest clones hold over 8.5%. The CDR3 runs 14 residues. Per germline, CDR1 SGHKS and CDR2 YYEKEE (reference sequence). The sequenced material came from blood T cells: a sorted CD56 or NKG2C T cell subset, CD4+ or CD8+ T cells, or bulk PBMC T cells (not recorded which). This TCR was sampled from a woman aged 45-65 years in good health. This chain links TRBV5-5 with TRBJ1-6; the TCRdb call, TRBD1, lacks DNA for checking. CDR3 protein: CASSIQEPNSPLHF.